The source of this T cell receptor (beta chain) is a study of blood T cell repertoires in COVID-19. Study background: Samples taken during acute and convalescent COVID-19 were collected in the United States, Italy and Spain. From T cells, B-cell-depleted T cells, or PBMCs came the material, which was cDNA or gDNA.

Germline V lookup: CDR1 SEHNR, CDR2 FQNEAQ (reference sequence). The CDR3 has 14 amino acids. Trimming shortened V by 2 bases and J by 5 bases, and 12 bases separated the two germline ends. Living in 20 to 30 US areas, the participants were between about 18 and 100 years of age. Grouping used clinical history reported by participants in a survey and questionnaire. Clones were sequenced by immunoSEQ multiplex PCR, and TCRdb holds only the in-frame ones, with some missing. Among about 280,000 clones, just under 90% were seen once, and the ten largest hold over 3.5%. This TCR was recovered from a woman aged 25 to 39 with acute COVID-19. The rearrangement joins TRBV7-9 to TRBJ2-5; tentatively, D is TRBD1 (5 bases). The sample was PBMCs or T cells enriched from blood (not recorded which). In DNA form, the CDR3 reads TGTGCCAGCAGCTTAAGGGCCCAGGGTGAGACCCAGTACTTC. Translated, it gives CASSLRAQGETQYF.